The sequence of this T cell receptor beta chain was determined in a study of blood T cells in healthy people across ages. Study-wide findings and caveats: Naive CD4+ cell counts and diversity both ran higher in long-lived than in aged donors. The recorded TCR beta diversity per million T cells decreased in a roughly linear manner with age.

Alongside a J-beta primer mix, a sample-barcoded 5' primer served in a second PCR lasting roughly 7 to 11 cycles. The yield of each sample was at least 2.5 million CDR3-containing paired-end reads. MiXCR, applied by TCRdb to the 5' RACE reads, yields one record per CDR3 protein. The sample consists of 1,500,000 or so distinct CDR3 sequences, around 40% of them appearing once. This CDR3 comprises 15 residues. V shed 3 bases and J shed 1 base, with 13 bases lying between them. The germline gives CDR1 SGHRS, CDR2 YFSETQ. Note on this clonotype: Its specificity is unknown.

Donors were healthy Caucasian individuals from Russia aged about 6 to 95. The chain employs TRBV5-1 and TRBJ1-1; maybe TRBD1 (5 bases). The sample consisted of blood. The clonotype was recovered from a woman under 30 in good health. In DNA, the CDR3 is TGCGCCAGCAGCTCGGGACGTGGTGGGAACACTGAAGCTTTCTTT. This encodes CASSSGRGGNTEAFF.